This entry lists 8 T cell receptor beta chains sequenced from one sample in a study of CD8 T cells in Susac syndrome. An amount of RNA that ranged from roughly 0.45 to 1 ug was reverse transcribed with random hexamers. TCRdb re-analysed the immunoSEQ multiplex PCR reads in MiXCR, keeping a single row per CDR3 protein. The data hold 350,000 to 550,000 distinct CDR3 sequences, with more than 70% observed a single time. Sequencing used CD8+ T cells from PBMCs. These receptors were collected from a human donor with multiple sclerosis.

The chain joins TRBV2 to TRBJ2-1; 8 nucleotides align to TRBD1. J gave up 9 bases and V 6 bases, and 10 bases lay outside the gene matches. This CDR3 has 14 amino acids. Germline-derived CDR1 and CDR2 are SNHLY and FYNNEI. The CDR3 DNA follows: TGTGCCAGCAGATGGGCGGGACAGGCAAGTGAGCAGTTCTTC. Amino acid sequence: CASRWAGQASEQFF.

This chain joins TRBV15 and TRBJ2-3; 8 bases line up with TRBD2. CDR1 is LNHNV and CDR2 is YYDKDF in the germline V gene (reference sequence). J was trimmed by 2 bases and V by 0 bases; bases with no gene match: 1. The CDR3 consists of 15 residues. CDR3 residues: CATSREREDTDTQYF. For the CDR3, the DNA is TGTGCCACCAGCAGAGAGCGGGAGGACACAGATACGCAGTATTTT.

This rearrangement joins TRBV7-9 to TRBJ2-1; 7 bases map to TRBD1. The CDR3 loop spans 16 amino acids. V trimming: 3 bases; J trimming: 5 bases; junction bases outside the gene matches: 10. The V gene's germline CDR1 is SEHNR and CDR2 FQNEAQ (reference sequence). CDR3 DNA sequence: TGTGCCAGCAGCTTTCCTCGGACAGGAAGGGACAATGAGCAGTTCTTC. Translated: CASSFPRTGRDNEQFF.

This clonotype has a single count. This chain connects TRBV9 to TRBJ1-4; TRBD1 is a possible D gene (6 bases). The CDR3 is made up of 16 amino acids. The V gene lost 3 bases and the J gene lost 3 bases, with 15 bases spanning the gap. CDR1 SGDLS and CDR2 YYNGEE come from the germline V gene. The CDR3 DNA follows: TGTGCCAGCAGCGACCCGGGAGGGGGACCTAATGAAAAACTGTTTTTT. Translation gives CASSDPGGGPNEKLFF.

The gene calls are TRBV29-1 and TRBJ2-7; 9 nucleotides align to TRBD2. The V gene end was trimmed by 4 bases and the J gene end by 0 bases; junction bases not matched to a gene: 4. Germline V gene data show CDR1 as SQVTM and CDR2 as ANQGSEA. The CDR3 consists of 14 residues. The CDR3 loop reads CSVVLAGISYEQYF. The CDR3 region has the DNA TGCAGCGTTGTGCTAGCGGGGATCTCCTACGAGCAGTACTTC.

The genes are TRBV6-5 and TRBJ2-7, with D unresolved. Per the germline V gene, CDR1 is MNHEY and CDR2 is SVGAGI. The ends were cut back, 5 bases at V and 5 bases at J, with 13 bases in the middle. This CDR3 is built from 13 residues. CDR3 in DNA: TGTGCCAGCAGTCTCGTGACGAGAGACGAGCAGTACTTC. Protein sequence: CASSLVTRDEQYF.

The chain employs TRBV7-9 and TRBJ2-1; D might be TRBD2 (5 bases). This CDR3 contains 15 residues. Deletions cut 6 bases from V and 6 bases from J, with 18 bases between. The germline CDR1 and CDR2 sequences are SEHNR and FQNEAQ (reference sequence). The CDR3 coding sequence is TGTGCCAGCAGACCACTAGGAGTGAGCGGCAATGAGCAGTTCTTC. Translating it yields CASRPLGVSGNEQFF.

V gene TRBV27 combines with J gene TRBJ2-7; possibly TRBD1 for D (6 bases). Germline CDR1 and CDR2: MNHEY and SMNVEV (reference sequence). The V and J ends lost 10 bases and 1 base respectively, with 17 bases between them. This CDR3 region has 14 residues. The CDR3 region is CATNQGQPSYEQYF. The CDR3, as DNA: TGTGCCACCAACCAGGGGCAGCCTTCCTACGAGCAGTACTTC.